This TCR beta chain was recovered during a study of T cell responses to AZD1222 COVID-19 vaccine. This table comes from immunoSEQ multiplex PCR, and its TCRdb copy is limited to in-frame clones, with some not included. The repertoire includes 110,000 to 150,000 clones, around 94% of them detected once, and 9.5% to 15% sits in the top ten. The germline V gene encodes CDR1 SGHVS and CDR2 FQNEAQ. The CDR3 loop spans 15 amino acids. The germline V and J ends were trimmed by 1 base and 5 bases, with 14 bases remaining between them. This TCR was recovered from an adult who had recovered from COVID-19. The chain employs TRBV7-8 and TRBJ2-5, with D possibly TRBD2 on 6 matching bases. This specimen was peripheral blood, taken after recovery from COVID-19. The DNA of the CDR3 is TGTGCCAGCAGCTTAGATGGCGGGGTGGGGGAGACCCAGTACTTC. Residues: CASSLDGGVGETQYF. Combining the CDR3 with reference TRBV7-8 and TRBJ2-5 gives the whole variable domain GAGVSQSPRYKVAKRGQDVALRCDPISGHVSLFWYQQALGQGPEFLTYFQNEAQLDKSGLPSDRFFAERPEGSVSTLKIQRTQQEDSAVYLCASSLDGGVGETQYFGPGTRLLVL.